Listed below are T cell receptor beta chains from one sample, sequenced in a study of blood T cell repertoires in COVID-19. The data were produced by immunoSEQ multiplex PCR, yet TCRdb's version contains in-frame clones alone and is incomplete. The table includes a few hundred thousand clones, 88% detected once. Specimen: peripheral blood. These receptor sequences come from a man in his sixties who had recovered from COVID-19. CDR3s include the opening cysteine and the closing phenylalanine or tryptophan. The order of the fields is clone size, CDR3 length, V gene, D gene, J gene, CDR3 protein, CDR3 DNA. D genes are given only for firm matches. Size is omitted from some rows. Given values are once, few, many or a class for expanded clones.

size: .; length: 17; V: TRBV21-1; D: .; J: TRBJ1-5; CDR3: CASSDPTQAGHNQPQHF; DNA: TGTGCCAGCAGCGATCCCACTCAGGCAGGGCACAATCAGCCCCAGCATTTT
size: .; length: 15; V: TRBV19; D: .; J: TRBJ2-3; CDR3: CASSIGEGQADTQYF; DNA: TGTGCCAGTAGTATAGGGGAGGGACAGGCAGATACGCAGTATTTT
size: .; length: 14; V: TRBV2; D: TRBD1; J: TRBJ1-5; CDR3: CASRLGQVNQPQHF; DNA: TGTGCCAGCAGACTAGGACAGGTCAATCAGCCCCAGCATTTT
size: few; length: 14; V: TRBV7-3; D: .; J: TRBJ2-2; CDR3: CASSSEQITGELFF; DNA: TGTGCCAGCAGCTCAGAACAGATCACCGGGGAGCTGTTTTTT
size: .; length: 16; V: TRBV18; D: TRBD2; J: TRBJ2-4; CDR3: CASSPSTSGLGNIQYF; DNA: TGTGCCAGCTCACCGTCGACTAGCGGGCTGGGAAACATTCAGTACTTC
size: .; length: 16; V: TRBV29-1; D: TRBD1; J: TRBJ1-6; CDR3: CSVMIGGGLRNSPLHF; DNA: TGCAGCGTTATGATCGGAGGGGGCTTAAGGAATTCACCCCTCCACTTT
size: once; length: 20; V: TRBV7-6; D: TRBD2; J: TRBJ2-2; CDR3: CASSLMSPSGGAINTGELFF; DNA: TGTGCCAGCAGCTTAATGTCGCCGAGCGGGGGGGCTATAAACACCGGGGAGCTGTTTTTT
size: once; length: 14; V: TRBV11-2; D: .; J: TRBJ1-2; CDR3: CASSFGWGEGGYTF; DNA: TGTGCCAGCAGCTTTGGTTGGGGGGAGGGCGGCTACACCTTC
size: once; length: 15; V: TRBV19; D: TRBD1; J: TRBJ2-7; CDR3: CASSIGTGQNYEQYF; DNA: TGTGCCAGTAGTATCGGGACAGGGCAAAATTACGAGCAGTACTTC
size: few; length: 15; V: TRBV2; D: TRBD2; J: TRBJ2-7; CDR3: CASSALAGGSYEQYF; DNA: TGTGCCAGCAGTGCTCTCGCGGGGGGATCCTACGAGCAGTACTTC
size: .; length: 15; V: TRBV6-2/TRBV6-3; D: TRBD1; J: TRBJ1-2; CDR3: CASSYSGQIIYGYTF; DNA: TGTGCCAGCAGTTACTCGGGACAGATTATCTATGGCTACACCTTC
size: .; length: 16; V: TRBV5-4; D: TRBD1; J: TRBJ2-7; CDR3: CASSTQGVKVSGEQYF; DNA: TGTGCCAGCAGTACACAGGGGGTGAAGGTCTCGGGCGAGCAGTACTTC
size: .; length: 13; V: TRBV10-3; D: TRBD1; J: TRBJ2-5; CDR3: CAIGVQGIETQYF; DNA: TGTGCCATCGGAGTACAGGGGATAGAGACCCAGTACTTC
size: .; length: 15; V: TRBV5-4; D: TRBD1; J: TRBJ1-1; CDR3: CASSLKQGVDTEAFF; DNA: TGTGCCAGCAGCTTGAAACAGGGGGTTGACACTGAAGCTTTCTTT
size: .; length: 15; V: TRBV6-5; D: .; J: TRBJ1-6; CDR3: CASRRISSYNSPLHF; DNA: TGTGCCAGCAGACGAATTAGCTCCTATAATTCACCCCTCCACTTT
size: .; length: 14; V: TRBV5-1; D: .; J: TRBJ2-7; CDR3: CASSQQPTPYEQYF; DNA: TGCGCCAGCAGCCAACAGCCCACCCCCTACGAGCAGTACTTC
size: .; length: 16; V: TRBV7-8; D: TRBD1; J: TRBJ1-5; CDR3: CASSSFPGQGDQPQHF; DNA: TGTGCCAGCAGCTCATTTCCGGGACAGGGAGATCAGCCCCAGCATTTT
size: .; length: 15; V: TRBV9; D: TRBD1; J: TRBJ2-3; CDR3: CASSAGDRVYDTQYF; DNA: TGTGCCAGCAGCGCAGGGGACAGGGTCTATGATACGCAGTATTTT
size: .; length: 14; V: TRBV5-1; D: .; J: TRBJ1-4; CDR3: CASSRGGEGEKLFF; DNA: TGCGCCAGCTCCCGGGGGGGTGAAGGAGAAAAACTGTTTTTT
size: .; length: 15; V: TRBV5-4; D: .; J: TRBJ1-2; CDR3: CASSSVAGGRERYTF; DNA: TGTGCCAGCAGCTCGGTAGCGGGGGGGCGCGAGCGCTACACCTTC
size: few; length: 13; V: TRBV5-1; D: TRBD1; J: TRBJ1-1; CDR3: CASSSTGGDEAFF; DNA: TGCGCCAGCAGCTCAACAGGGGGGGATGAAGCTTTCTTT
size: .; length: 14; V: TRBV27; D: .; J: TRBJ1-2; CDR3: CASSLKQGNYGYTF; DNA: TGTGCCAGCAGTTTAAAGCAGGGGAACTATGGCTACACCTTC
size: .; length: 20; V: TRBV5-1; D: TRBD2; J: TRBJ2-6; CDR3: CASSLVGPTSGGLWANVLTF; DNA: TGCGCCAGCAGCTTGGTCGGCCCGACTAGCGGGGGCCTGTGGGCCAACGTCCTGACTTTC
size: few; length: 14; V: TRBV2; D: .; J: TRBJ1-1; CDR3: CASSLEGVPTEAFF; DNA: TGTGCCAGCAGTCTCGAAGGGGTTCCCACTGAAGCTTTCTTT
size: once; length: 17; V: TRBV7-9; D: .; J: TRBJ2-1; CDR3: CAVTPAGRGTPYNEQFF; DNA: TGTGCCGTTACCCCGGCGGGGAGGGGGACCCCCTACAATGAGCAGTTCTTC
size: .; length: 15; V: TRBV14; D: .; J: TRBJ2-7; CDR3: CASSHIAHRAYEQYF; DNA: TGTGCCAGCAGCCATATAGCCCACAGGGCCTACGAGCAGTACTTC
size: .; length: 16; V: TRBV9; D: TRBD1; J: TRBJ1-3; CDR3: CASSPRPGQAGNTIYF; DNA: TGTGCCAGCAGCCCCCGACCGGGACAGGCTGGAAACACCATATATTTT
size: once; length: 14; V: TRBV29-1; D: TRBD2; J: TRBJ2-7; CDR3: CSVARSGGSYEQYF; DNA: TGCAGCGTGGCCAGATCGGGAGGCTCCTACGAGCAGTACTTC
size: once; length: 17; V: TRBV7-9; D: TRBD2; J: TRBJ2-3; CDR3: CASSPSSGGAWFDTQYF; DNA: TGTGCCAGCAGCCCCTCTAGCGGGGGGGCCTGGTTCGATACGCAGTATTTT
size: .; length: 13; V: TRBV12-3/TRBV12-4; D: TRBD1; J: TRBJ2-3; CDR3: CASSSGQSDTQYF; DNA: TGTGCCAGCAGTTCGGGACAGTCAGATACGCAGTATTTT
size: .; length: 16; V: TRBV29-1; D: .; J: TRBJ1-2; CDR3: CSVERLGAGANYGYTF; DNA: TGCAGCGTTGAAAGGTTAGGCGCAGGGGCCAACTATGGCTACACCTTC
size: .; length: 17; V: TRBV6-4; D: TRBD2; J: TRBJ2-2; CDR3: CASSDSAGGANTGELFF; DNA: TGTGCCAGCAGTGACTCCGCGGGAGGGGCGAACACCGGGGAGCTGTTTTTT
size: .; length: 15; V: TRBV5-1; D: TRBD1; J: TRBJ2-3; CDR3: CASSTAGGAADTQYF; DNA: TGCGCCAGCAGCACCGCAGGGGGCGCCGCAGATACGCAGTATTTT
size: many; length: 16; V: TRBV2; D: TRBD2; J: TRBJ2-5; CDR3: CASRWTLAGGKETQYF; DNA: TGTGCCAGCCGATGGACCCTAGCGGGGGGCAAGGAGACCCAGTACTTC
size: .; length: 16; V: TRBV25-1; D: TRBD1; J: TRBJ1-6; CDR3: CASSSYRGQKGSPLHF; DNA: TGTGCCAGCAGCTCATACAGGGGGCAAAAAGGTTCACCCCTCCACTTT
size: many; length: 17; V: TRBV4-2; D: TRBD1; J: TRBJ1-2; CDR3: CASSQDWDSGLGDGYTF; DNA: TGTGCCAGCAGCCAAGATTGGGACAGCGGCTTGGGTGATGGCTACACCTTC
size: .; length: 14; V: TRBV18; D: TRBD1; J: TRBJ2-3; CDR3: CASSLHRGPDTQYF; DNA: TGTGCCAGCTCACTGCACAGGGGCCCAGATACGCAGTATTTT
size: .; length: 15; V: TRBV15; D: .; J: TRBJ2-1; CDR3: CATSREGAFYNEQFF; DNA: TGTGCCACCAGCAGAGAGGGGGCCTTCTACAATGAGCAGTTCTTC
size: once; length: 15; V: TRBV7-2; D: .; J: TRBJ1-1; CDR3: CASSLGWEGITEAFF; DNA: TGTGCCAGCAGCTTAGGTTGGGAGGGGATCACTGAAGCTTTCTTT
size: .; length: 14; V: TRBV11-2; D: .; J: TRBJ2-7; CDR3: CASSLAGTSYEQYF; DNA: TGTGCCAGCAGCTTAGCAGGCACTTCCTACGAGCAGTACTTC
size: .; length: 16; V: TRBV9; D: TRBD1; J: TRBJ1-1; CDR3: CASSVRSEGANTEAFF; DNA: TGTGCCAGCAGCGTACGTTCGGAGGGGGCGAACACTGAAGCTTTCTTT
size: .; length: 13; V: TRBV6-1; D: .; J: TRBJ2-3; CDR3: CASSELLADTQYF; DNA: TGTGCCAGCAGTGAATTACTCGCAGATACGCAGTATTTT
size: .; length: 16; V: TRBV5-1; D: TRBD1; J: TRBJ2-7; CDR3: CASSLTGTGGFGEQYF; DNA: TGCGCCAGCAGCTTAACCGGGACAGGGGGCTTCGGCGAGCAGTACTTC
size: .; length: 13; V: TRBV11-2; D: TRBD1; J: TRBJ1-1; CDR3: CASSFTGDTEAFF; DNA: TGTGCCAGCAGCTTCACAGGGGACACTGAAGCTTTCTTT
size: .; length: 16; V: TRBV7-9; D: TRBD1; J: TRBJ2-3; CDR3: CASSLEGTGGADTQYF; DNA: TGTGCCAGCAGCCTGGAGGGGACAGGGGGCGCAGATACGCAGTATTTT
size: .; length: 16; V: TRBV4-1; D: TRBD2; J: TRBJ2-3; CDR3: CASSARLAFNTDTQYF; DNA: TGCGCCAGCAGCGCTCGACTAGCTTTTAACACAGATACGCAGTATTTT
size: .; length: 15; V: TRBV5-1; D: .; J: TRBJ1-6; CDR3: CASSRGGGGNSPLHF; DNA: TGCGCCAGCAGCCGGGGCGGGGGCGGCAATTCACCCCTCCACTTT
size: .; length: 13; V: TRBV2; D: .; J: TRBJ1-2; CDR3: CASSYKTTYGYTF; DNA: TGTGCCAGCAGTTATAAGACAACCTATGGCTACACCTTC
size: .; length: 15; V: TRBV14; D: .; J: TRBJ1-2; CDR3: CASSPERERRNGYTF; DNA: TGTGCCAGCAGCCCTGAGAGGGAAAGGCGGAATGGCTACACCTTC
size: few; length: 14; V: TRBV9; D: TRBD2; J: TRBJ2-1; CDR3: CASSNSGGGNEQFF; DNA: TGTGCCAGCTCAAATAGCGGGGGCGGGAATGAGCAGTTCTTC
size: few; length: 15; V: TRBV6-5; D: TRBD1; J: TRBJ1-1; CDR3: CASSTHRGVNTEAFF; DNA: TGTGCCAGCAGTACCCACAGGGGGGTGAACACTGAAGCTTTCTTT